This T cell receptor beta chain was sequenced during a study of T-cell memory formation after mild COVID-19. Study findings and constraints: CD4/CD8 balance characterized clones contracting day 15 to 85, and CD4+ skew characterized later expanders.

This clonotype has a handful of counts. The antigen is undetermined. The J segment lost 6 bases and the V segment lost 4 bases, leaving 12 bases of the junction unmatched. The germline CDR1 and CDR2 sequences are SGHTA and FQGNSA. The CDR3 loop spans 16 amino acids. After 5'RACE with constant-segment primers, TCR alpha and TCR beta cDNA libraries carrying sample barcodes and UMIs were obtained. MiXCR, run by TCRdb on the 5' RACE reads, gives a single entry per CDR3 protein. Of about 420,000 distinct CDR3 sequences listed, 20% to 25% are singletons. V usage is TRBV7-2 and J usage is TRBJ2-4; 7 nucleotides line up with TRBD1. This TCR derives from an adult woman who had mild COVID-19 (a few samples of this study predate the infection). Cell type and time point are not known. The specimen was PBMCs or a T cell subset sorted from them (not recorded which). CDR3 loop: CASSSVTLRQGNIQYF. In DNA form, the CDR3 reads TGTGCCAGCAGCTCCGTAACCCTTAGACAGGGAAACATTCAGTACTTC.